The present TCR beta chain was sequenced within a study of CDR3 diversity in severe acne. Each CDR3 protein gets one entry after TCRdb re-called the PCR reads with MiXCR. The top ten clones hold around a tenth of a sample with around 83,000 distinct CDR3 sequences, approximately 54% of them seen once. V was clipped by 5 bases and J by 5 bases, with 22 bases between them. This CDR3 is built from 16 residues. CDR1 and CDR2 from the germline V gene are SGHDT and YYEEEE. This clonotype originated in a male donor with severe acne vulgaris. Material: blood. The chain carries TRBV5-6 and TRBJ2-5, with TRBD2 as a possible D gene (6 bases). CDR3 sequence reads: CASSSIPGLGSETQYF. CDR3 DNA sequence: TGTGCCAGCAGTTCGATACCGGGACTCGGGAGTGAGACCCAGTACTTC.